This TCR beta chain appears in the sequencing data of a study of cytomegalovirus exposure and HLA in healthy donors. As regards this clone: Its specificity is unknown.

Germline values: CDR1 SGHTA, CDR2 FQGNSA. Trimming removed 4 bases from V and 7 bases from J; junction bases left unmatched: 11. The CDR3 has 15 residues. Findings and limits, study-wide: Through in vitro validation, three CMV-associated chains were shown to be specific for CMV antigens. While the bulk of TCR sequences proved rare, some public TCRs turned up in many donors. Sequencing probably produced one cluster of sequence variants that were highly shared.

Researchers ran the PCR with 60 Vbeta and 13 Jbeta primers. The table came from immunoSEQ multiplex PCR; TCRdb's copy has only in-frame clones and leaves some out. The sample totals nearly 200,000 clones. This clonotype was sampled from a boy aged 10-17 years in good health and CMV-seronegative. Source material: PBMCs. The rearrangement uses TRBV7-2 and TRBJ2-7, with TRBD2 matching over 9 bases. This chain's CDR3 is CASSSPIAGAGEQYF. The CDR3 nucleotides are TGTGCCAGCAGCTCCCCCATAGCGGGGGCGGGGGAGCAGTACTTC.